This TCR beta chain was sequenced in a study of CD8 T cells in ankylosing spondylitis. Study observations and caveats: CD8+ cells made up the disease-linked clones, which were relatively rare in peripheral blood.

MiXCR was run by TCRdb on the 5' RACE reads, yielding one entry per CDR3 protein. The repertoire includes 24,000 or so distinct CDR3 sequences, approximately 12% of them detected once, and less than 35% sits in the top ten. This clonotype was found many times. Its antigen is not identified. The CDR3 runs 12 residues. The junction had 10 bases not matched to a gene; V was cut back by 8 bases and J by 8 bases. CDR1 is SQVTM and CDR2 is ANQGSEA in the germline V gene. The sequence was obtained from a male donor with ankylosing spondylitis or in good health (not recorded which). Sequencing was carried out using blood. The rearrangement uses TRBV29-1 and TRBJ1-1; 8 bases are shared with TRBD1. CDR3 sequence: CSSGQGGAEAFF. The CDR3 coding sequence is TGCAGCTCCGGACAGGGTGGAGCCGAAGCTTTCTTT.